This TCR beta chain was sequenced for a study of STAT5B mutations in CD4+ large granular lymphocyte leukemia. Whole-study findings and limits: Without HLA matching, higher CD4+ than CD8+ T-LGLL clonality could reflect small sample size.

In regard to this clone: Its antigen remains unidentified.

The repertoire was sequenced with immunoSEQ multiplex PCR; TCRdb's copy has only in-frame clones and lacks some. The sample shows 37,000 or so clones, about 90% of them seen only once. V was pared by 0 bases and J by 3 bases, with 6 bases between. Germline V gives CDR1 LGHNA, CDR2 YNFKEQ. This CDR3 has 14 residues. The chain uses TRBV4-2 and TRBJ1-3; maybe TRBD1 (5 bases). Specimen: CD4+ T cells from blood buffy coats. The origin of this receptor is a human donor in good health. The CDR3 DNA sequence: TGTGCCAGCAGCCAAGACAGGGTTGGAAACACCATATATTTT. This translates into CASSQDRVGNTIYF.